This TCR beta chain stems from a study of PD-L1 blockade in urothelial cancer. In the study overall: Dosed intravenously at 1,200 mg every 3 weeks, atezolizumab was initiated by patients around 2014. The number of prior chemotherapy regimens per patient was 0 to 3. Blood analysis took place 3 weeks (second dose) and 6 weeks after treatment start.

This CDR3 is built from 14 residues. Germline V CDR1 and CDR2: SNHLY, FYNNEI. The trim removed 10 bases at V and 5 bases at J, leaving 8 bases unmatched. Time point in this sample: pretreatment peripheral blood. Clones were read by immunoSEQ multiplex PCR, and TCRdb kept only the in-frame ones, dropping some. This table has tens of thousands of clones, 80% to 90% appearing once. The sequence derives from a man aged 70 or older with urothelial cancer. The sequencing here drew on PBMCs, taken around atezolizumab (anti-PD-L1) treatment. The rearrangement joins TRBV2 to TRBJ1-6; 7 bases match TRBD1. Here the CDR3 reads CAIRETGNNSPLHF. For the CDR3, the DNA is TGTGCCATCAGGGAGACAGGGAATAATTCACCCCTCCACTTT.